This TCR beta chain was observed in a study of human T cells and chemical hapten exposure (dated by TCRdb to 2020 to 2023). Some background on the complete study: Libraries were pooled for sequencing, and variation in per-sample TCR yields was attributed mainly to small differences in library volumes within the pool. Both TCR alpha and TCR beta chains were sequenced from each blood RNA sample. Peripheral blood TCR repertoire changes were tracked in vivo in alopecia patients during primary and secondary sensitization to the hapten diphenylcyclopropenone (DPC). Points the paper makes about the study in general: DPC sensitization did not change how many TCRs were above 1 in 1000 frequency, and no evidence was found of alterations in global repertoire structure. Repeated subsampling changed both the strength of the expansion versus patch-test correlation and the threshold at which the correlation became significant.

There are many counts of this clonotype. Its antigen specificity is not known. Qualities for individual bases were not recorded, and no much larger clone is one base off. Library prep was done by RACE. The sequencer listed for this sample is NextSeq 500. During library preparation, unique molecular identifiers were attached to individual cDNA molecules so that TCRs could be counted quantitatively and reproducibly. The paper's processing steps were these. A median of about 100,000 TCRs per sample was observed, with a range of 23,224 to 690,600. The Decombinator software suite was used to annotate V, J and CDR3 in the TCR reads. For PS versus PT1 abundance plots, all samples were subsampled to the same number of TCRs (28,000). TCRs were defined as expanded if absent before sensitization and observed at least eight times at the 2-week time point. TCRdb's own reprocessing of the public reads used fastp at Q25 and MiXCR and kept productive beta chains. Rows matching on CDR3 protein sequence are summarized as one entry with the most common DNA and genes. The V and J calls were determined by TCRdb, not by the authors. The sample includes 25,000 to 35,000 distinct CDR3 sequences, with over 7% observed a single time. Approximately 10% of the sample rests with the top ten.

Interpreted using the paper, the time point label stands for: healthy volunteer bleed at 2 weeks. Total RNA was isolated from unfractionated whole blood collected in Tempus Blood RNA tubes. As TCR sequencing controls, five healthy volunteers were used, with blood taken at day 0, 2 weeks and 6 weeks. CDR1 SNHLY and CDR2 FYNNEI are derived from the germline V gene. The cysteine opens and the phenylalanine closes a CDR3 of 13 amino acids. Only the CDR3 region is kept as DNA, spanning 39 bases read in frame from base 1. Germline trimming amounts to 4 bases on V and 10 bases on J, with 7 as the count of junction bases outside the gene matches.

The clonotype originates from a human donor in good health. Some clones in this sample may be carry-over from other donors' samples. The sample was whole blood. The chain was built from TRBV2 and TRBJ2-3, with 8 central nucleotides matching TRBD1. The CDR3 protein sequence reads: CASSGQSQGAQYF. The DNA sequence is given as TGTGCCAGCAGTGGGCAGTCACAGGGGGCGCAGTATTTT.